This TCR beta chain originates from a study of cytomegalovirus exposure and HLA in healthy donors. Concerning this clone itself: Its antigen is still unknown.

PCR amplification relied on 60 Vbeta primers (plus 13 Jbeta primers). Some clones are missing from TCRdb's copy, which holds only in-frame ones; the method was immunoSEQ multiplex PCR. The sample has approximately 130,000 clones, 87% seen once. The CDR3 sequence is 13 residues long. Study-level results: A link between a missense DCLRE1C variant and TCR beta V- and J-gene trimming emerged from a later analysis. The Asian-associated ancestry cluster reportedly had fewer N-insertions than the roughly 720-donor mean in a later analysis. In a later analysis, most CMV-associated TCR beta chains appeared HLA-restricted. The authors later found HLA-associated TCR beta chains more clonally expanded than equally common others.

The genes are TRBV21-1 and TRBJ1-2. TRBV21-1 is reported as a pseudogene. Sequencing input: PBMCs. The origin of this receptor is a woman in her 30s in good health and CMV-seronegative. The DNA of the CDR3 is TGTGCCAGCAGCAAACACCGGAACTATGGCTACACCTTC. Its translation is CASSKHRNYGYTF.